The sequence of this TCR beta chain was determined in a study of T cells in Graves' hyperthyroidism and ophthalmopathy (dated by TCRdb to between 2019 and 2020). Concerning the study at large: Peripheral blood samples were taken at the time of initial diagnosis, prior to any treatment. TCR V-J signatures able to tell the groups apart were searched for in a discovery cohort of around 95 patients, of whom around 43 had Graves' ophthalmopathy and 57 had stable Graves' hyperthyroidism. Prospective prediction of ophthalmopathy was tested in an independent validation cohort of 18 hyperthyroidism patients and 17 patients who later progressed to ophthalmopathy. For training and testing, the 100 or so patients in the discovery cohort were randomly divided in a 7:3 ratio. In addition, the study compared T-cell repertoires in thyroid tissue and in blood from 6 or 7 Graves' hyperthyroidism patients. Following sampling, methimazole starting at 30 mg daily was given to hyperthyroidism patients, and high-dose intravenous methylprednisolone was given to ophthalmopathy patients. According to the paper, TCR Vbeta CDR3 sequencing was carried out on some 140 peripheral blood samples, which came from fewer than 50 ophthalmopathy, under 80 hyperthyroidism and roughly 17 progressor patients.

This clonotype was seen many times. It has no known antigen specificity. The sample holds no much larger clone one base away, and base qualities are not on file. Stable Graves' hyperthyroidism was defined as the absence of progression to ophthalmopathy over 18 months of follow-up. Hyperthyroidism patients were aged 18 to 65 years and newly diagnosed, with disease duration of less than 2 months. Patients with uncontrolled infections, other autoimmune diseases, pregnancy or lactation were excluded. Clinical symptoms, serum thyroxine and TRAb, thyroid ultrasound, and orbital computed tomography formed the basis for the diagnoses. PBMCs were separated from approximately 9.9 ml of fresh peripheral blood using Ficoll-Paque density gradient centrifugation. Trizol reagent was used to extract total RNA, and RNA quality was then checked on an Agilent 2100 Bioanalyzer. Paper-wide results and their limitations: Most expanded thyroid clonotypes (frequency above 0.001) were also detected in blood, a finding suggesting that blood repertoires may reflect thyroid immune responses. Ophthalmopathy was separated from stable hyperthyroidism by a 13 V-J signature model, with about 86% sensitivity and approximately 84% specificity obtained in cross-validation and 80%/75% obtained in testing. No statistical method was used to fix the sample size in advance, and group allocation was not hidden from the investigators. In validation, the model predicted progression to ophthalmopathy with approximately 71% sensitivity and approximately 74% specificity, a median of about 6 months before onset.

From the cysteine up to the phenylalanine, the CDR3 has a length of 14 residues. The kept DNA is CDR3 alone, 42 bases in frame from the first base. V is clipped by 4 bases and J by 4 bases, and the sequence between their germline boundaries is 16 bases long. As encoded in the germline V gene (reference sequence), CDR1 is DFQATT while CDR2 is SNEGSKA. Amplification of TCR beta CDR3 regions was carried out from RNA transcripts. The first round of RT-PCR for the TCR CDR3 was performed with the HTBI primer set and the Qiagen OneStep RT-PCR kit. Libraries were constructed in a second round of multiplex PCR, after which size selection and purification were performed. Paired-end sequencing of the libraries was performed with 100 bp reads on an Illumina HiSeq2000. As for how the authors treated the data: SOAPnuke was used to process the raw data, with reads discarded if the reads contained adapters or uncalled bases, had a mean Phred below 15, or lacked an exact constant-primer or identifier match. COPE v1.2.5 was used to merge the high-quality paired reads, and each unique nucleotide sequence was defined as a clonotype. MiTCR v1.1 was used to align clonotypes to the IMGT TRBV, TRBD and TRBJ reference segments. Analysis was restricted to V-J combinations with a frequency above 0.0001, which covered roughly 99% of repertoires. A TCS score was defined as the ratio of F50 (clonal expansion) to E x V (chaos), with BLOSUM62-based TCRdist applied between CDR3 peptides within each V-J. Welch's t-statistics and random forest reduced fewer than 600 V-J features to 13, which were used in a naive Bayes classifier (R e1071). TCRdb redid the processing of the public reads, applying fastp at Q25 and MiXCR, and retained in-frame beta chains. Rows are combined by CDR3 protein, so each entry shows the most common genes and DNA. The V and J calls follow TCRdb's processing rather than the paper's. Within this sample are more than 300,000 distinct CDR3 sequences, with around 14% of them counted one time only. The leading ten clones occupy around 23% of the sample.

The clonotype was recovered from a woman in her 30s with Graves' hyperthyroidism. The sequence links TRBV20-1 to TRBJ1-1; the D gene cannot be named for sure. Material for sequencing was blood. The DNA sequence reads TGCAGTGCTACCTCGGTGGGCGAGGCCACTGAAGCTTTCTTT. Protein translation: CSATSVGEATEAFF.